This T cell receptor (beta chain) is from a study of T cell responses to AZD1222 COVID-19 vaccine. Libraries were prepared by immunoSEQ multiplex PCR; TCRdb keeps only in-frame clonotypes and omits some of them. Here the sample spans approximately 150,000 clones, approximately 89% being singletons. The V gene lost 6 bases and the J gene lost 5 bases, with 6 bases spanning the gap. This CDR3 has 11 residues. Germline V gene data show CDR1 as MNHEY and CDR2 as SMNVEV (reference sequence). The specimen comprised peripheral blood, sampled on day 0 of AZD1222 vaccination. The TCR was taken from an adult in good health. The V call is TRBV27, the J call TRBJ2-3; D gene ambiguous. CDR3 loop: CASRLGDTQYF. The CDR3 nucleotides read TGTGCCAGCAGGTTGGGAGATACGCAGTATTTT.